Below are 23 T cell receptor beta chains sequenced from a single sample in a study of shared T cell receptors in the human thymus. Generated by immunoSEQ multiplex PCR, the TCRdb table keeps only in-frame clones and is missing some. Among about 610,000 clones, around nine tenths were seen once, and the ten largest hold about 0.01%. These data also formed part of another study, on human thymus T cells.

The sample comprised thymocytes. Every receptor here comes from a boy younger than two with a congenital heart defect.

V usage is TRBV15 and J usage is TRBJ1-4, with unresolved D. Germline V gene lookup returns CDR1 LNHNV and CDR2 YYDKDF (reference sequence). CDR3 length: 14 residues. The germline V and J ends were trimmed by 3 bases and 5 bases, with 10 bases remaining between them. DNA for the CDR3: TGTGCCACCAGCAGCGGGGATTTAAATGAAAAACTGTTTTTT. As protein: CATSSGDLNEKLFF.

This clone was seen once. The rearrangement uses TRBV25-1 and TRBJ2-7; the D gene is possibly TRBD2 (6 bases). The CDR3 has 16 amino acids. Germline CDR1 and CDR2: MGHDK and SYGVNS. Trimming left V 3 bases short and J 2 bases short, with 17 bases between. As DNA, the CDR3 is TGTGCCAGCAGTGAGGGTTGGGAGGCGCCGGCCTACGAGCAGTACTTC. It is translated as CASSEGWEAPAYEQYF.

This chain joins TRBV14 and TRBJ2-5; 7 positions match TRBD2. The end of the DNA fits TRBJ2-7 better, so the J call may be wrong. CDR1 SGHDN and CDR2 FVKESK come from the germline V gene. The length of the CDR3 is 15 residues. CDR3 sequence (DNA): TGTGCCAGCAGCCAAGAGGGGGAGGGCCACTACGAGCAGTACTTC. Translated, it gives CASSQEGEGHYEQYF.

The V gene is TRBV30, the J gene TRBJ2-5; 12 bases align to TRBD1. Trimming took 2 bases from V and 5 from J; bases not matched to a gene: 9. The CDR3 has 16 residues. The germline V gene has CDR1 GTSNPN and CDR2 SVGIG (reference sequence). CDR3 residues: CAWSSTGTGGRETQYF. CDR3 DNA sequence: TGTGCCTGGAGTTCTACCGGGACAGGGGGCCGGGAGACCCAGTACTTC. The variable domain in full, with the rest retrieved from reference TRBV30 and TRBJ2-5, is SQTIHQWPATLVQPVGSPLSLECTVEGTSNPNLYWYRQAAGRGLQLLFYSVGIGQISSEVPQNLSASRPQDRQFILSSKKLLLSDSGFYLCAWSSTGTGGRETQYFGPGTRLLVL.

CDR3 residues: CASSLEREGYEQYF. CDR3 DNA: TGTGCCAGCAGCTTGGAGCGGGAGGGCTACGAGCAGTACTTC. The V call is TRBV5-4, the J call TRBJ2-7; 10 bases match TRBD2. V lost 0 bases to trimming and J lost 3 bases; unmatched junction nucleotides: 0. The CDR3 has 14 residues. Germline V gives CDR1 SGHNT, CDR2 YYREEE (reference sequence).

This clone appeared a few times. V gene TRBV7-8 combines with J gene TRBJ2-5; D ambiguous. CDR3 length equals 16 residues. Trimming removed 0 bases at V and 4 bases at J, with 15 bases between. Looked up from germline, CDR1 is SGHVS and CDR2 is FQNEAQ. CDR3 sequence (DNA): TGTGCCAGCAGCTTAGCGCTTTGGAGTGCCAGAGAGACCCAGTACTTC. Its translation is CASSLALWSARETQYF.

This clone has just one count. The V call is TRBV20-1, the J call TRBJ1-1; a weak D match, TRBD1 (6 bases). The CDR3 length is 11 residues. V gave up 6 bases and J gave up 8 bases, with 13 bases separating them. Germline assignment: CDR1 DFQATT and CDR2 SNEGSKA (reference sequence). CDR3 sequence (DNA): TGCAGTGCCATAACCGGGACAGAAGCTTTCTTT. It codes for CSAITGTEAFF.

The rearrangement joins TRBV18 to TRBJ2-1; 12 nucleotides match TRBD2. The CDR3 consists of 19 residues. V trimming: 2 bases; J trimming: 6 bases; junction bases outside the gene matches: 14. Germline V lookup: CDR1 KGHSH, CDR2 LQKENI. The CDR3 region has the DNA TGTGCCAGCTCACCAACCCTAGCGGGAGGGCCGCAGGTGTGCAATGAGCAGTTCTTC. It codes for CASSPTLAGGPQVCNEQFF.

The chain combines TRBV9 with TRBJ1-1, with 11 bases identical to TRBD1. The CDR3 covers 16 residues. CDR1 is SGDLS, CDR2 YYNGEE, per germline. The V gene end was trimmed by 1 base and the J gene end by 7 bases; junction bases not matched to a gene: 9. The CDR3 coding sequence is TGTGCCAGCAGCGTATCGAGGGACAGGGGGTTTAGTGAAGCTTTCTTT. It codes for CASSVSRDRGFSEAFF. Variable domain in full (rest from reference TRBV9 and TRBJ1-1): DSGVTQTPKHLITATGQRVTLRCSPRSGDLSVYWYQQSLDQGLQFLIQYYNGEERAKGNILERFSAQQFPDLHSELNLSSLELGDSALYFCASSVSRDRGFSEAFFGQGTRLTVV.

The chain carries TRBV9 and TRBJ2-6, with TRBD1 matching over 9 bases. After removal of 0 bases from V and 0 bases from J, the junction contained 4 bases not matched to a gene. Germline-derived CDR1 and CDR2 are SGDLS and YYNGEE. This CDR3 is 18 amino acids long. The CDR3, as DNA: TGTGCCAGCAGCGTAGCCGGGACAGGGACCTCTGGGGCCAACGTCCTGACTTTC. Encoded protein: CASSVAGTGTSGANVLTF.

V is TRBV21-1 and J is TRBJ1-1; the table calls TRBD1, which could not be checked here. TRBV21-1 is a documented pseudogene. This CDR3 is built from 15 residues. The DNA for the CDR3 is TGTGCCAGCAGCACCAGAGCAGGGCCGTGGACTGAAGCTTTCTTT. It codes for CASSTRAGPWTEAFF.

The chain recombines TRBV27 with TRBJ2-1; 8 bases fit TRBD2. This CDR3 has 15 amino acids. V gave up 0 bases and J gave up 4 bases; unmatched junction bases: 2. CDR1 is MNHEY and CDR2 is SMNVEV in the germline V gene (reference sequence). The CDR3 DNA reads as TGTGCCAGCAGTTTATCTTCGGGGGGGTACAATGAGCAGTTCTTC. Amino acids: CASSLSSGGYNEQFF.

The genes are TRBV6-5 and TRBJ2-1; TRBD2 aligns across 8 bases. This CDR3 comprises 16 residues. CDR1 is MNHEY, CDR2 SVGAGI, per germline. With 0 bases clipped from V and 8 bases from J, the junction kept 9 bases outside the gene matches. CDR3 residues: CASSYSIQRERYEQFF. In DNA, the CDR3 is TGTGCCAGCAGTTACTCGATCCAGCGGGAGAGATATGAGCAGTTCTTC.

The V gene is TRBV7-8, the J gene TRBJ2-7; 7 bases match TRBD1. Germline CDR1 is SGHVS and CDR2 is FQNEAQ. The length of the CDR3 is 15 residues. The V gene end was trimmed by 5 bases and the J gene end by 3 bases; junction bases not matched to a gene: 10. DNA for the CDR3: TGTGCCAGCAGCCATGGGACAGATTCCCTCTACGAGCAGTACTTC. As protein: CASSHGTDSLYEQYF.

A single count supports this clone. The CDR3 reads CASSDRRFQYF. In DNA, the CDR3 is TGTGCCAGCAGTGATCGTCGGTTTCAGTACTTC. The chain couples TRBV2 to TRBJ2-5; D is uncertain. Germline loops: CDR1 SNHLY, CDR2 FYNNEI. V was shortened by 3 bases and J by 11 bases, with 10 bases between the two germline ends. There are 11 residues in the CDR3.

The gene calls are TRBV7-8 and TRBJ1-5, with D perhaps TRBD1 (6 bases). There are 14 residues in the CDR3. The V end lost 1 base, the J end lost 8 bases, and 12 bases lay between the germline ends. The germline gives CDR1 SGHVS, CDR2 FQNEAQ. The CDR3 loop is CASSLGGGGKPQHF. CDR3 nucleotide sequence: TGTGCCAGCAGCTTAGGCGGGGGCGGTAAGCCCCAGCATTTT.

This clone was seen a few times. V and J are TRBV20-1 and TRBJ1-1; no firm D call. CDR1 DFQATT and CDR2 SNEGSKA come from the germline V gene (reference sequence). Between the trimmed V and J ends, which lost 6 bases and 5 bases, there was a span of 10 bases. The CDR3 has 11 amino acids. The CDR3 loop is CSAMSGTEAFF. The CDR3 region has the DNA TGCAGTGCCATGTCCGGGACTGAAGCTTTCTTT.

The chain combines TRBV7-9 with TRBJ2-5; the match to TRBD1 covers 9 bases. The junction had 4 bases not matched to a gene; V was cut back by 3 bases and J by 5 bases. This CDR3 region has 14 residues. Germline V gives CDR1 SEHNR, CDR2 FQNEAQ (reference sequence). The CDR3 sequence is CASSLGTGRETQYF. CDR3 bases: TGTGCCAGCAGCTTGGGGACAGGGAGGGAGACCCAGTACTTC. The whole variable domain, remainder taken from reference TRBV7-9 and TRBJ2-5, is DTGVSQNPRHKITKRGQNVTFRCDPISEHNRLYWYRQTLGQGPEFLTYFQNEAQLEKSRLLSDRFSAERPKGSFSTLEIQRTEQGDSAMYLCASSLGTGRETQYFGPGTRLLVL.

The chain recombines TRBV7-6 with TRBJ1-3, with D unresolved. Germline-derived CDR1 and CDR2 are SGHVS and FNYEAQ. This CDR3 has 15 residues. Trimming cost V 2 bases and J 4 bases, with 12 bases left between them. The CDR3 nucleotides are TGTGCCAGCAGCTTATCTTTGTCTACGGGAAACACCATATATTTT. Translating it yields CASSLSLSTGNTIYF.

V gene TRBV30 combines with J gene TRBJ1-2; no firm D call. Germline-derived CDR1 and CDR2 are GTSNPN and SVGIG (reference sequence). The CDR3 spans 14 residues. The V end was cut by 1 base, the J end by 5 bases, with 14 bases between. Here the CDR3 DNA reads TGTGCCTGGAGTGGCTTACTGAAAACTTATGGCTACACCTTC. This gives the protein CAWSGLLKTYGYTF. The variable domain in full, completed from reference TRBV30 and TRBJ1-2, reads SQTIHQWPATLVQPVGSPLSLECTVEGTSNPNLYWYRQAAGRGLQLLFYSVGIGQISSEVPQNLSASRPQDRQFILSSKKLLLSDSGFYLCAWSGLLKTYGYTFGSGTRLTVV.

The chain employs TRBV5-8 and TRBJ2-1, with D unresolved. Germline CDR1 reads SGHTS; CDR2 reads YDEGEE. Trimming removed 3 bases at V and 0 bases at J, with 13 bases between. The CDR3 covers 16 residues. CDR3 amino acids: CASSSPFLSSYNEQFF. The DNA of the CDR3 is TGTGCCAGCAGCTCCCCCTTCCTAAGCTCCTACAATGAGCAGTTCTTC.

This chain uses TRBV27 with TRBJ1-5, with TRBD1 matching over 8 bases. The ends lost 2 bases at V and 5 bases at J; junction bases unmatched: 5. Germline CDR1 reads MNHEY; CDR2 reads SMNVEV (reference sequence). The CDR3 is 15 residues long. The CDR3 DNA is TGTGCCAGCAGTTTAAGGACAGGGATGGATCAGCCCCAGCATTTT. Translating gives CASSLRTGMDQPQHF.

The rearrangement uses TRBV11-2 and TRBJ2-7; 11 bases align to TRBD2. Trimming took 1 base from V and 2 from J; bases not matched to a gene: 7. This CDR3 region has 17 residues. Germline CDR1 SGHAT, CDR2 FQNNGV. The CDR3 spells CASSLVASGRLTYEQYF. In DNA form, the CDR3 reads TGTGCCAGCAGCTTAGTAGCTAGCGGGAGGCTTACCTACGAGCAGTACTTC.